This T cell receptor beta chain was profiled in a study of response to subunit inactivated influenza vaccine. Study-wide results and caveats: T cells newly recruited by each seasonal influenza vaccination are few, the authors suggested.

This clonotype appeared many times. Its antigen is as yet unknown. V shed 2 bases, J shed 2 bases, and the junction held 2 bases outside the gene matches. CDR3 size: 15 residues. Germline lookup yields CDR1 MNHEY and CDR2 SVGAGI. TCRdb passed the RT-PCR reads through MiXCR, listing each CDR3 protein once. The sample lists about 780,000 distinct CDR3 sequences, approximately 18% occurring once. The sequencing used PBMCs from blood, collected less than 6 days after vaccination. The chain links TRBV6-5 to TRBJ2-1; 8 bases are shared with TRBD2. The receptor comes from a man aged 50-60 years who received an inactivated influenza vaccine. DNA for the CDR3: TGTGCCAGCAGTTACGGAGCGGGGGCCTACAATGAGCAGTTCTTC. Translating gives CASSYGAGAYNEQFF.